The 10 T cell receptor beta chains listed next were all sequenced from one sample in a study of blood T cell repertoires in COVID-19. Sequenced by immunoSEQ multiplex PCR; TCRdb stores in-frame clones only, minus some. This table holds under 300,000 clones, over 80% found once. Specimen: PBMCs or T cells enriched from blood (not recorded which). Receptor source: a woman in her thirties or forties who had been exposed to COVID-19.

The chain has TRBV21-1 and TRBJ1-1. TRBV21-1 corresponds to a pseudogene. The CDR3 runs to 15 residues. The CDR3 sequence: CASIRQTLHGAEAFF. CDR3 bases: TGTGCCAGCATCCGGCAGACCCTCCACGGGGCTGAAGCTTTCTTT.

This rearrangement joins TRBV24-1 to TRBJ2-3; D not resolved. Deletions cut 10 bases from V and 3 bases from J, with 10 bases between. Germline lookup yields CDR1 KGHDR and CDR2 SFDVKD. This CDR3 comprises 12 residues. The CDR3 DNA is TGTGCCACTGGGCCCACAACAGATACGCAGTATTTT. Its translation is CATGPTTDTQYF.

The V and J genes are TRBV5-6 and TRBJ2-1; D may be TRBD2 (6 bases). The CDR3 contains 16 residues. V lost 1 base and J lost 6, with 17 bases in between. The germline V gene encodes CDR1 SGHDT and CDR2 YYEEEE. The CDR3 region is CASSLRSLAPLNEQFF. CDR3 nucleotide sequence: TGTGCCAGCAGCTTGCGGAGTCTAGCGCCGCTCAATGAGCAGTTCTTC.

The chain is built from TRBV3-1 (or the pseudogene TRBV3-2) and TRBJ2-1; D may be TRBD1 (5 bases). Germline V gene sequence: CDR1 LGHDT, CDR2 YNNKEL (reference sequence). V lost 1 base to trimming and J lost 2 bases, with 12 bases between them. The CDR3 length is 16 residues. In DNA, the CDR3 is TGTGCCAGCAGCCAAGGGACATCGATTCCCTACAATGAGCAGTTCTTC. Protein sequence: CASSQGTSIPYNEQFF.

The chain recombines TRBV19 with TRBJ2-7; a weak D match, TRBD2 (5 bases). The ends were cut back, 6 bases at V and 2 bases at J, with 11 bases in the middle. Germline V gives CDR1 LNHDA, CDR2 SQIVND (reference sequence). CDR3 length: 13 residues. The CDR3 spells CASSPGYTYEQYF. As DNA, the CDR3 is TGTGCCAGTAGCCCGGGGTATACCTACGAGCAGTACTTC.

The V gene is TRBV4-3, the J gene TRBJ1-5; D call uncertain. The CDR3 sequence is 16 residues long. Trimming took off 0 bases at V and 0 bases at J, with 9 bases between the two ends. CDR1 and CDR2 (germline): LGHNA, YSLEER. In DNA form, the CDR3 reads TGCGCCAGCAGCCAAGATCTTGTATATAGCAATCAGCCCCAGCATTTT. It is translated as CASSQDLVYSNQPQHF.

The chain links TRBV7-6 to TRBJ1-6; unclear D gene. The ends were cut back, 4 bases at V and 0 bases at J, with 22 bases in the middle. The length of the CDR3 is 20 residues. CDR1 is SGHVS, CDR2 FNYEAQ, per germline. The CDR3 DNA reads TGTGCCAGCAGCTCCCACCGAGAGCGCTTAAGTAGCTCCTATAATTCACCCCTCCACTTT. This encodes CASSSHRERLSSSYNSPLHF.

The chain employs TRBV4-1 and TRBJ1-3; D ambiguous. Per germline, CDR1 MGHRA and CDR2 YSYEKL. Between the trimmed V and J ends, which lost 5 bases and 0 bases, there was a span of 8 bases. The CDR3 is 14 residues long. CDR3 loop: CASSVQDSGNTIYF. The CDR3 DNA reads as TGCGCCAGCAGCGTACAAGACTCTGGAAACACCATATATTTT.

This chain links TRBV9 with TRBJ1-2, with TRBD1 as a possible D gene (5 bases). Germline V lookup: CDR1 SGDLS, CDR2 YYNGEE. CDR3 length: 14 residues. CDR3 amino acids: CASTAGLTNYGYTF. The CDR3 bases are TGTGCGAGTACGGCGGGACTGACTAACTATGGCTACACCTTC.

The gene calls are TRBV20-1 and TRBJ2-7; 9 nucleotides match TRBD2. Per germline, CDR1 DFQATT and CDR2 SNEGSKA (reference sequence). Losses at the gene ends were 3 bases for V and 1 base for J; bases not matched to a gene: 10. This CDR3 spans 16 amino acids. CDR3 nucleotides: TGCAGTGCTAGTAAGCTAGCGGGGATACTTTCCTACGAGCAGTACTTC. The encoded protein is CSASKLAGILSYEQYF.